The 32 T cell receptor beta chains presented below share a single source sample, sequenced in a study of regulatory T cells in long-lasting Graves disease. According to the study, TCR beta libraries were built with iRepertoire HTBI primers and CDR3-region Arm-PCR. TCRdb itself ran the multiplex PCR reads through MiXCR, one entry per CDR3 protein. This repertoire shows some 350,000 distinct CDR3 sequences, 15% to 20% found once; its top ten account for over 20%. Time point noted: newly diagnosed GD, antithyroid drugs for less than 3 months. Extracted PBMC RNA gave rise to the TCR library. This same sample was also part of a study on T cells in Graves' hyperthyroidism and ophthalmopathy.

This sample comprised peripheral blood mononuclear cells (PBMCs), obtained at new diagnosis, from a patient treated with antithyroid drugs. Receptor source: a woman younger than 30 with Graves disease.

This clonotype was observed at least ten times. The chain combines TRBV11-2 with TRBJ2-3; D remains unclear. Germline V gene sequence: CDR1 SGHAT, CDR2 FQNNGV. The CDR3 consists of 14 residues. With 4 bases removed from V and 1 base from J, the gap between germline ends came to 9 bases. The CDR3 nucleotides read TGTGCCAGCAGCTCAGATAGCCGCACAGATACGCAGTATTTT. Encoded protein: CASSSDSRTDTQYF.

A word on this clonotype: This likely stems from a read error, as it lies one base from a far larger clone. The chain couples TRBV18 to TRBJ2-5; 7 nucleotides align to TRBD2. CDR3 size: 16 residues. CDR1 is KGHSH, CDR2 LQKENI, per germline. Trimming at V came to 3 bases and at J to 11 bases, leaving 18 bases not matched to a gene. The CDR3 DNA reads as TGTGCCAGCTCACCCCCAGGACTAGGGTCTGGCAATGAGCAGTACTTC. Protein sequence: CASSPPGLGSGNEQYF.

This clonotype was seen at least ten times. V usage is TRBV3-1 and J usage is TRBJ1-6; D not certain. The CDR3 is 15 residues long. Germline CDR1 LGHDT, CDR2 YNNKEL (reference sequence). The V end lost 1 base, the J end lost 3 bases, and 7 bases lay between the germline ends. CDR3 residues: CASSQAGSYNSPLHF. Here the CDR3 DNA reads TGTGCCAGCAGCCAAGCCGGGAGCTATAATTCACCCCTCCACTTT.

This clonotype was seen at least ten times. The CDR3 protein is CASSPGQGYQGEQYF. CDR3 nucleotides: TGTGCCAGCAGTCCCGGACAGGGCTATCAGGGCGAGCAGTACTTC. The chain combines TRBV12-3 or TRBV12-4 with TRBJ2-7; 8 bases map to TRBD1. The V segment lost 5 bases and the J segment 6 bases; nucleotides outside the gene matches: 12. This CDR3 contains 15 residues.

The gene calls are TRBV19 and TRBJ2-2; possibly TRBD1 or TRBD2 for D (5 bases each). The CDR3 consists of 15 residues. The V end was cut by 4 bases, the J end by 1 base, with 10 bases between. The V gene's germline CDR1 is LNHDA and CDR2 SQIVND (reference sequence). CDR3 sequence (DNA): TGTGCCAGTAGTAAGGGGACCAAGAACACCGGGGAGCTGTTTTTT. It codes for CASSKGTKNTGELFF.

This clonotype has a count of ten or more. The chain combines TRBV6-1 with TRBJ1-2, with D hard to call. V lost 7 bases and J lost 0, with 12 bases in between. The CDR3 is made up of 14 amino acids. Germline V gene data show CDR1 as MNHNS and CDR2 as SASEGT. CDR3 region: CASTGLPANYGYTF. In DNA form, the CDR3 reads TGTGCCAGCACAGGCCTACCTGCTAACTATGGCTACACCTTC.

With respect to this clonotype: One end of the junction fails to match germline, which may point to a read error. The CDR3 protein is CAWSVGTYEQHF. CDR3 bases: TGTGCCTGGAGTGTAGGCACCTACGAGCAGCACTTC. V is TRBV30 and J is TRBJ2-7; D not resolved. This CDR3 is 12 amino acids long. Germline values: CDR1 GTSNPN, CDR2 SVGIG (reference sequence).

This clonotype came up many times. The J gene is TRBJ2-1, the V gene TRBV6-1; 9 bases match TRBD2. Unmatched junction bases numbered 1, after V lost 4 bases and J lost 0 bases. Germline CDR1 MNHNS, CDR2 SASEGT. This CDR3 has 15 amino acids. CDR3 coding DNA: TGTGCCAGCAGTGCTAGCGGGAACTCCTACAATGAGCAGTTCTTC. Protein sequence: CASSASGNSYNEQFF.

This clonotype showed up many times. The chain carries TRBV2 and TRBJ1-2; D remains unclear. CDR3 size: 11 residues. The germline CDR1 and CDR2 sequences are SNHLY and FYNNEI. Trimming removed 3 bases from V and 8 bases from J, with 7 bases in between. The CDR3 reads CASSEPRGYTF. The CDR3 DNA sequence: TGTGCCAGCAGTGAGCCCCGAGGCTACACCTTC.

This clonotype was seen at least ten times. The junction and the germline gene differ at one end; a read error may be behind it. Here the CDR3 DNA reads TGTGCCAGCAGCCCGGGACAGGCCTCCTACAATGAGCAGTTCTTC. Amino acid sequence: CASSPGQASYNEQFF. The chain employs TRBV5-1 and TRBJ2-1; 8 bases are a match to TRBD1. CDR1 and CDR2 from the germline V gene are SGHRS and YFSETQ. This CDR3 has 15 amino acids.

This clonotype came up many times. The chain uses TRBV20-1 and TRBJ2-7; D may be TRBD2 (5 bases). This CDR3 spans 16 amino acids. Per germline, CDR1 DFQATT and CDR2 SNEGSKA (reference sequence). Trimming removed 5 bases at V and 3 bases at J, with 23 bases between. This chain's CDR3 is CSAPRRAHSRNYEQYF. CDR3 DNA sequence: TGCAGTGCTCCCCGGCGGGCTCATAGTCGAAACTACGAGCAGTACTTC.

This clonotype showed up many times. The V gene is TRBV6-1, the J gene TRBJ1-2; no definite D call. Germline CDR1 and CDR2: MNHNS and SASEGT. This CDR3 has 14 residues. Between the trimmed V and J ends, which lost 8 bases and 0 bases, there was a span of 13 bases. The CDR3 region has the DNA TGTGCCAGCGCCCGACAAGGTTCTAACTATGGCTACACCTTC. It yields the protein CASARQGSNYGYTF.

The V and J genes are TRBV20-1 and TRBJ2-7; 7 nucleotides line up with TRBD1. The junction had 9 bases not matched to a gene; V was cut back by 6 bases and J by 4 bases. Germline lookup yields CDR1 DFQATT and CDR2 SNEGSKA (reference sequence). This CDR3 region has 13 residues. The CDR3 loop reads CSAHADRKYEQYF. CDR3 nucleotides: TGCAGTGCCCACGCGGACAGGAAATACGAGCAGTACTTC.

This clonotype was picked up a small number of times. The rearrangement links TRBV6-1 to TRBJ2-2, with 7 nucleotides matching TRBD1. With 5 bases clipped from V and 4 bases from J, the junction kept 7 bases outside the gene matches. This CDR3 spans 15 amino acids. Germline V CDR1 and CDR2: MNHNS, SASEGT. The CDR3 sequence is CASSRDSPGTGELFF. The CDR3 nucleotides are TGTGCCAGCAGTAGGGACAGCCCGGGCACCGGGGAGCTGTTTTTT.

This clonotype was seen many times. V usage is TRBV2 and J usage is TRBJ2-7; TRBD2 matches at 7 bases. Losses at the gene ends were 8 bases for V and 3 bases for J; bases not matched to a gene: 7. The CDR3 contains 13 residues. Germline CDR1 SNHLY, CDR2 FYNNEI. CDR3 DNA: TGTGCCAGCCGGAGGACTAGTGTCTACGAGCAGTACTTC. This codes for CASRRTSVYEQYF.

This clonotype was picked up many times. The chain carries TRBV5-1 and TRBJ2-3, with D tentatively TRBD1 (6 bases). The CDR3 sequence is 16 residues long. V gave up 5 bases and J gave up 2 bases, with 18 bases separating them. CDR1 and CDR2 (germline): SGHRS, YFSETQ. The CDR3 DNA sequence: TGCGCCAGCAGACAGGTCCCGGGACAAATCACAGATACGCAGTATTTT. This translates into CASRQVPGQITDTQYF.

There are many counts of this clonotype. The rearrangement joins TRBV11-2 to TRBJ2-3; tentative D call: TRBD2 (7 bases). The V end was cut by 1 base, the J end by 2 bases, with 16 bases between. The CDR3 sequence is 17 residues long. Germline-derived CDR1 and CDR2 are SGHAT and FQNNGV. This CDR3 is CASSLGLGGGHTDTQYF. The CDR3 DNA is TGTGCCAGCAGCTTAGGATTGGGCGGGGGACACACAGATACGCAGTATTTT.

This clonotype appeared a few times. J is TRBJ2-3 and V is TRBV7-7; 7 bases line up with TRBD2. Germline CDR1 SSHAT, CDR2 FNYEAQ (reference sequence). The CDR3 contains 13 residues. The CDR3 region has the DNA TGTACTAGCAGCCGGGAGGACCGAGATACGCAGTATTTT. It encodes CTSSREDRDTQYF.

The gene calls are TRBV20-1 and TRBJ1-3; D is unresolved. Trimming took 3 bases from V and 0 from J, leaving 9 bases between them. The CDR3 has 14 amino acids. Per germline, CDR1 DFQATT and CDR2 SNEGSKA (reference sequence). CDR3 sequence reads: CSARKVGSGNTIYF. In nucleotides, the CDR3 is TGCAGTGCTAGGAAGGTCGGCTCTGGAAACACCATATATTTT.

This clonotype showed up many times. The chain couples TRBV5-1 to TRBJ2-1, with 10 bases fitting TRBD2. After removal of 2 bases from V and 0 bases from J, the junction contained 2 bases not matched to a gene. The germline CDR1 and CDR2 sequences are SGHRS and YFSETQ. The CDR3 has 16 residues. The CDR3 protein is CASSLSSGSSYNEQFF. The CDR3 DNA is TGCGCCAGCAGCTTATCTAGCGGGAGCTCCTACAATGAGCAGTTCTTC.

As concerns this clonotype: Just one base apart from a much larger clone, this may be a read error. The chain has TRBV20-1 and TRBJ1-5; D is ambiguous. The CDR3 has 11 amino acids. Trimming removed 3 bases from V and 7 bases from J, with 7 bases in between. CDR1 is DFQATT, CDR2 SNEGSKA, per germline (reference sequence). The CDR3 loop reads CSASMGQPQHF. CDR3 DNA sequence: TGCAGTGCTAGTATGGGACAGCCCCAGCATTTT.

A remark on this clonotype: A much more abundant neighbour one base away suggests this may be a read error. This sequence joins TRBV2 and TRBJ2-4; 11 bases are shared with TRBD2. CDR3 length equals 14 residues. Germline V CDR1 and CDR2: SNHLY, FYNNEI. The CDR3 bases are TGTGCCAGCGACGGACTAGCGGGCCTCAATGAGCAGTCCTTC. Translated: CASDGLAGLNEQSF.

This clonotype was seen many times. The genes are TRBV11-2 and TRBJ2-3, with 8 bases fitting TRBD2. Unmatched junction bases numbered 19, after V lost 5 bases and J lost 0 bases. Per germline, CDR1 SGHAT and CDR2 FQNNGV. CDR3 length equals 20 residues. The chain's CDR3 is CASSRRMGAGVQSSTDTQYF. The CDR3 DNA reads TGTGCCAGCAGCCGACGGATGGGAGCGGGAGTTCAATCAAGCACAGATACGCAGTATTTT.

Many counts were recorded for this clonotype. The gene calls are TRBV11-2 and TRBJ1-1; possible D gene TRBD1, 6 bases. Germline CDR1 and CDR2: SGHAT and FQNNGV. This CDR3 has 15 amino acids. V was trimmed by 3 bases and J by 4 bases, leaving 15 bases between them. The CDR3 nucleotides are TGTGCCAGCAGCTTGGGGGGCGGGGTGGGCACTGAAGCTTTCTTT. Protein sequence: CASSLGGGVGTEAFF.

This clonotype was detected many times. The chain joins TRBV20-1 to TRBJ2-1; perhaps D is TRBD1 or TRBD2 (5 bases each). This CDR3 is 13 amino acids long. Trimming shortened V by 6 bases and J by 7 bases, and 16 bases separated the two germline ends. Germline values: CDR1 DFQATT, CDR2 SNEGSKA (reference sequence). The CDR3 loop reads CSASGTRWNEQFF. In DNA, the CDR3 is TGCAGTGCCTCCGGGACCCGTTGGAATGAGCAGTTCTTC.

This clonotype has at least ten counts. The chain uses TRBV3-1 and TRBJ2-1; D not resolved. The CDR3 spans 14 residues. The V end was cut by 2 bases, the J end by 5 bases, with 10 bases between. The germline gives CDR1 LGHDT, CDR2 YNNKEL (reference sequence). The CDR3 protein is CASSQSSLDNEQFF. The CDR3 nucleotides are TGTGCCAGCAGCCAATCCTCCCTTGACAATGAGCAGTTCTTC.

This clonotype was counted a few times. At one end, the junction sequence differs from germline, possibly due to a read error. The chain has TRBV3-1 and TRBJ2-2, with TRBD2 identical over 7 bases. Germline lookup yields CDR1 LGHDT and CDR2 YNNKEL (reference sequence). The CDR3 covers 13 residues. The CDR3 is CASSQAGLGELFF. The CDR3 nucleotides are TGCGCCAGCAGCCAAGCGGGGTTGGGGGAGCTGTTTTTT.

Many counts were recorded for this clonotype. Germline is not matched at one junction end, which may reflect a read error. This chain connects TRBV5-1 to TRBJ2-7, with D possibly being TRBD1 (6 bases). From germline, CDR1 is SGHRS and CDR2 YFSETQ. The CDR3 is 13 residues long. CDR3 in amino acids: CASSLDRSYEQYF. The CDR3 DNA reads as TGTGCCAGCAGCTTAGACAGGTCCTACGAGCAGTACTTC.

The gene calls are TRBV9 and TRBJ2-7; 9 nucleotides agree with TRBD1. J lost 5 bases, V lost 0 bases, and 9 bases had no gene match. The germline gives CDR1 SGDLS, CDR2 YYNGEE. This CDR3 region has 16 residues. The CDR3 coding sequence is TGTGCCAGCAGCGTAGAACCGGGACAGGGAATAAACGAGCAGTACTTC. Protein product: CASSVEPGQGINEQYF.

This clonotype was found a few times. V is TRBV11-2 and J is TRBJ1-4; 7 bases are a match to TRBD1. V shed 2 bases and J 8 bases; nucleotides not matched to a gene: 5. CDR3 size: 14 residues. Germline values: CDR1 SGHAT, CDR2 FQNNGV. This chain's CDR3 is CASSLRDRWEKLFF. The DNA for the CDR3 is TGTGCCAGCAGCTTAAGGGACAGATGGGAAAAACTGTTTTTT.

Ten or more counts support this clonotype. The chain links TRBV5-1 to TRBJ2-5, with a tentative D call TRBD2 (6 bases). V was cut by 4 bases and J by 0 bases, with 16 bases left in between. This CDR3 region has 16 residues. CDR1 SGHRS and CDR2 YFSETQ come from the germline V gene. CDR3 amino acids: CASSAGTEPNQETQYF. The CDR3 region has the DNA TGCGCCAGCAGCGCCGGGACTGAACCTAACCAAGAGACCCAGTACTTC.

This clonotype was detected ten times or more. The J gene is TRBJ2-3, the V gene TRBV28, with 10 bases matching TRBD2. J gave up 4 bases and V 7 bases, and 8 bases lay outside the gene matches. Germline CDR1 and CDR2: MDHEN and SYDVKM. The CDR3 runs to 15 residues. The CDR3 DNA is TGTGCCAGCACTTACCTAGCGGGGGCTTCAGATACGCAGTATTTT. This encodes CASTYLAGASDTQYF.